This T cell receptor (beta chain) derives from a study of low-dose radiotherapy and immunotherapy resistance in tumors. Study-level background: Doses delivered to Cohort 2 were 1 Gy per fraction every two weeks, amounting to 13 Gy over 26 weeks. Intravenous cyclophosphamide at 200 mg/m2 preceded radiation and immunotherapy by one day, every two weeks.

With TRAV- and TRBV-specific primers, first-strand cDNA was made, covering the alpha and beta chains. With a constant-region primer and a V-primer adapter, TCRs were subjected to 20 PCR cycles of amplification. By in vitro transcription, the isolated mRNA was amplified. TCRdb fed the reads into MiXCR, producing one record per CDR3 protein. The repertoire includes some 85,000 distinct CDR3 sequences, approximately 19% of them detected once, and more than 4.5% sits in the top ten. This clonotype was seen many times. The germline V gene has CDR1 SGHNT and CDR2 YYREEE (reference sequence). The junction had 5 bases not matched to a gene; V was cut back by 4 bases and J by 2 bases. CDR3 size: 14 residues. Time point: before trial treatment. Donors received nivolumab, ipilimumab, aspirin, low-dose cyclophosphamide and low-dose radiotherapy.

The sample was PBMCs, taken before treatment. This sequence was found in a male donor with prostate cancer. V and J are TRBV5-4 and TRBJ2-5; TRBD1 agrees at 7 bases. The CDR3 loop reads CASSLGQAQETQYF. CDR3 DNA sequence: TGTGCCAGCAGCCTTGGACAGGCTCAAGAGACCCAGTACTTC.